The 22 T cell receptor beta chains given below trace back to one sample, sequenced in a study of T cell repertoires in cytomegalovirus infection. TCRdb called the reads again in MiXCR, with one record for every CDR3 protein. Among 70,000 to 85,000 distinct CDR3 sequences listed, roughly 40% were seen once. No antigen has been identified for these receptors. Sequenced material: CD8+ T cells from cultured PBMCs, taken from culture after CMV antigen stimulation. The receptors originated from a human donor in good health (CMV status not recorded). Some clones in this sample may be carry-over from other donors' samples.

This rearrangement joins TRBV6-5 to TRBJ2-7, with 9 bases identical to TRBD2. After removal of 5 bases from V and 6 bases from J, the junction contained 14 bases not matched to a gene. CDR1 and CDR2 (germline): MNHEY, SVGAGI. The CDR3 covers 16 residues. CDR3 sequence: CASSNPRGGAFGEQYF. CDR3 bases: TGTGCCAGCAGTAACCCCCGCGGGGGGGCGTTTGGCGAGCAGTACTTC.

This chain joins TRBV9 and TRBJ2-2; 7 bases match TRBD1. The CDR3 has 16 residues. Looked up from germline, CDR1 is SGDLS and CDR2 is YYNGEE. After removal of 4 bases from V and 0 bases from J, the junction contained 6 bases not matched to a gene. Here the CDR3 DNA reads TGTGCCAGCAGCCCCTGGGACAGAACGAACACCGGGGAGCTGTTTTTT. This codes for CASSPWDRTNTGELFF. The full variable domain, rest sourced from reference TRBV9 and TRBJ2-2, is DSGVTQTPKHLITATGQRVTLRCSPRSGDLSVYWYQQSLDQGLQFLIQYYNGEERAKGNILERFSAQQFPDLHSELNLSSLELGDSALYFCASSPWDRTNTGELFFGEGSRLTVL.

This clonotype was observed once. The V call is TRBV27, the J call TRBJ2-2, with 13 bases lining up with TRBD2. The CDR3 runs 17 residues. V lost 5 bases to trimming and J lost 2 bases; unmatched junction nucleotides: 5. Germline V gene data show CDR1 as MNHEY and CDR2 as SMNVEV (reference sequence). The CDR3 DNA is TGTGCCAGCAGTCCGACTAGCGGGGGGTACAACACCGGGGAGCTGTTTTTT. Translated: CASSPTSGGYNTGELFF.

This clonotype was seen ten or more times. The CDR3 DNA is TGTGCCAGCAGCTTAGGGGGCGGGGGGGCCTACAATGAGCAGTTCTTC. It is translated as CASSLGGGGAYNEQFF. The V and J genes are TRBV7-8 and TRBJ2-1; 9 positions agree with TRBD2. V shed 1 base and J 2 bases; nucleotides not matched to a gene: 3. The CDR3 covers 16 residues. Looked up from germline, CDR1 is SGHVS and CDR2 is FQNEAQ.

This clonotype was observed a few times. CDR3 sequence: CASSPAWASGGPTDYNEQFF. The CDR3, as DNA: TGTGCCAGCAGCCCAGCGTGGGCTAGCGGGGGGCCGACCGACTACAATGAGCAGTTCTTC. The chain carries TRBV7-2 and TRBJ2-1; 11 nucleotides align to TRBD2. V dropped 5 bases and J dropped 3; count of bases not matched to a gene: 18. This CDR3 comprises 20 residues. Germline CDR1 is SGHTA and CDR2 is FQGNSA.

The chain is built from TRBV7-8 and TRBJ2-7; TRBD1 is a possible D gene (6 bases). From germline, CDR1 is SGHVS and CDR2 FQNEAQ. Trimming took off 7 bases at V and 0 bases at J, with 16 bases between the two ends. This CDR3 has 15 amino acids. CDR3 sequence (DNA): TGTGCCAGCAAGGGGGAACAGGCCAACTCCTACGAGCAGTACTTC. The encoded protein is CASKGEQANSYEQYF.

This clonotype appeared a few times. The J gene is TRBJ2-1, the V gene TRBV20-1, with D uncertain. Germline-derived CDR1 and CDR2 are DFQATT and SNEGSKA (reference sequence). CDR3 length: 17 amino acids. Trimming shortened V by 2 bases and J by 0 bases, and 17 bases separated the two germline ends. DNA of the CDR3: TGCAGTGCTAGAAAGGATACCTGGACGGTCTCCTACAATGAGCAGTTCTTC. It specifies CSARKDTWTVSYNEQFF.

The J gene is TRBJ1-6, the V gene TRBV5-6, with TRBD1 identical over 8 bases. Germline-derived CDR1 and CDR2 are SGHDT and YYEEEE. The CDR3 runs 16 residues. Trimming took 3 bases from V and 3 from J; bases not matched to a gene: 5. CDR3 residues: CASSSMDRVYNSPLHF. DNA for the CDR3: TGTGCCAGCAGCTCCATGGACAGGGTCTATAATTCACCCCTCCACTTT. Full variable domain (outside the CDR3, taken from reference TRBV5-6 and TRBJ1-6): DAGVTQSPTHLIKTRGQQVTLRCSPKSGHDTVSWYQQALGQGPQFIFQYYEEEERQRGNFPDRFSGHQFPNYSSELNVNALLLGDSALYLCASSSMDRVYNSPLHFGNGTRLTVT.

The chain combines TRBV19 with TRBJ2-3, with D maybe TRBD2 (5 bases). Germline-derived CDR1 and CDR2 are LNHDA and SQIVND (reference sequence). The V end lost 1 base, the J end lost 4 bases, and 6 bases lay between the germline ends. The CDR3 has 13 amino acids. CDR3 residues: CASSIASSDTQYF. The CDR3 DNA reads TGTGCCAGTAGTATAGCTAGCTCAGATACGCAGTATTTT. Supplemented by reference TRBV19 and TRBJ2-3, the full variable domain reads DGGITQSPKYLFRKEGQNVTLSCEQNLNHDAMYWYRQDPGQGLRLIYYSQIVNDFQKGDIAEGYSVSREKKESFPLTVTSAQKNPTAFYLCASSIASSDTQYFGPGTRLTVL.

This clonotype was picked up many times. The rearrangement links TRBV6-1 to TRBJ2-7, with D possibly being TRBD2 (5 bases). Trimming removed 4 bases from V and 0 bases from J, with 16 bases in between. This CDR3 is 16 amino acids long. Germline-derived CDR1 and CDR2 are MNHNS and SASEGT. The CDR3 reads CASSAPGNPISYEQYF. The CDR3 DNA reads TGTGCCAGCAGTGCTCCCGGGAACCCGATCTCCTACGAGCAGTACTTC.

This chain links TRBV20-1 with TRBJ1-5; D perhaps matches TRBD1 (5 bases). The CDR3 has 14 residues. Germline CDR1 is DFQATT and CDR2 is SNEGSKA (reference sequence). Trimming pared 0 bases from V and 2 bases from J, leaving 8 bases between. The CDR3 DNA is TGCAGTGCTAGAGACAGGGCCGGCAATCAGCCCCAGCATTTT. Encoded protein: CSARDRAGNQPQHF.

The V and J genes are TRBV7-3 and TRBJ1-1; 10 bases are a match to TRBD1. This CDR3 spans 15 amino acids. Germline loops: CDR1 SGHTA, CDR2 FQGTGA. V lost 4 bases to trimming and J lost 5 bases; unmatched junction nucleotides: 7. CDR3 loop: CASSSKGDRGTEAFF. The DNA for the CDR3 is TGTGCCAGCAGCTCCAAAGGGGACAGGGGAACTGAAGCTTTCTTT.

This clonotype has a count of ten or more. The gene calls are TRBV7-2 and TRBJ2-7; D may match TRBD1 or TRBD2 (5 bases each). V was cut by 1 base and J by 6 bases, with 16 bases left in between. This CDR3 comprises 15 residues. Germline V gene sequence: CDR1 SGHTA, CDR2 FQGNSA. CDR3 DNA sequence: TGTGCCAGCAGCTTAGGTGGGGACGGTAGGAGCGAGCAGTACTTC. This sequence encodes CASSLGGDGRSEQYF.

The chain carries TRBV12-5 and TRBJ1-2, with 7 bases lining up with TRBD1. The V gene's germline CDR1 is LGHNT and CDR2 FRNRAP. After removal of 5 bases from V and 2 bases from J, the junction contained 5 bases not matched to a gene. This CDR3 has 14 residues. CDR3 amino acids: CASGAGTENYGYTF. The CDR3 DNA follows: TGTGCTAGTGGTGCCGGGACAGAGAACTATGGCTACACCTTC.

The genes are TRBV7-4 and TRBJ2-7; perhaps TRBD1 as D (6 bases). CDR1 and CDR2 from the germline V gene are SGHVT and SQSDAQ. The V and J ends lost 3 bases and 2 bases respectively, with 14 bases between them. The CDR3 runs 15 residues. This CDR3 is CASSFRTVPPYEQYF. CDR3 nucleotides: TGTGCCAGCAGCTTCCGGACAGTACCTCCCTACGAGCAGTACTTC.

The chain is built from TRBV7-9 and TRBJ1-4; D gene unclear. The CDR3 totals 14 residues. Trimming shortened V by 5 bases and J by 1 base, and 8 bases separated the two germline ends. Germline V CDR1 and CDR2: SEHNR, FQNEAQ (reference sequence). CDR3 residues: CASSEDRTNEKLFF. The CDR3 nucleotides read TGTGCCAGCAGCGAGGATAGAACTAATGAAAAACTGTTTTTT.

Only a few counts were recorded for this clonotype. This chain links TRBV6-6 with TRBJ2-5; tentative D call: TRBD2 (5 bases). Germline lookup yields CDR1 MNHNY and CDR2 SVGAGI (reference sequence). The CDR3 consists of 14 residues. Deletions cut 6 bases from V and 5 bases from J, with 16 bases between. The CDR3 nucleotides read TGTGCCAGCAGATATCCTGAGAGGGCTGAGACCCAGTACTTC. It specifies CASRYPERAETQYF.

This clonotype was found a few times. The V call is TRBV7-9, the J call TRBJ2-7, with a tentative D call TRBD1 (6 bases). Germline CDR1 SEHNR, CDR2 FQNEAQ (reference sequence). Between the trimmed V and J ends, which lost 3 bases and 6 bases, there was a span of 24 bases. The CDR3 loop spans 17 amino acids. The CDR3 loop reads CASSFPFTGSSFSEQYF. CDR3 nucleotides: TGTGCCAGCAGCTTTCCCTTCACAGGGAGCTCGTTTTCCGAGCAGTACTTC.

V and J are TRBV12-3 or TRBV12-4 and TRBJ1-6; D gene ambiguous. The CDR3 is 17 amino acids. Between the trimmed V and J ends, which lost 2 bases and 6 bases, there was a span of 17 bases. The CDR3 nucleotides read TGTGCCAGCAGTTTACTCCTGGGTCGAGGTTTTAATTCACCCCTCCACTTT. Translating gives CASSLLLGRGFNSPLHF.

The chain combines TRBV4-1 with TRBJ2-1; no clear D gene. The V gene's germline CDR1 is MGHRA and CDR2 YSYEKL. The CDR3 is 11 amino acids. V lost 2 bases, J lost 8 bases, and 4 bases lay in between. The CDR3 DNA reads as TGCGCCAGCAGCCAATCCTATGAGCAGTTCTTC. It yields the protein CASSQSYEQFF.

This chain uses TRBV7-8 with TRBJ1-1; 9 nucleotides match TRBD1. V was clipped by 4 bases and J by 0 bases; unmatched bases: 12. CDR3 length: 18 residues. CDR1 and CDR2 (germline): SGHVS, FQNEAQ. The CDR3 sequence: CASSWPIGQGNMNTEAFF. CDR3 nucleotides: TGTGCCAGCAGCTGGCCGATAGGACAGGGGAACATGAACACTGAAGCTTTCTTT.

The chain couples TRBV5-6 to TRBJ2-7; TRBD1 matches at 7 bases. This CDR3 is built from 14 residues. Germline CDR1 reads SGHDT; CDR2 reads YYEEEE. J lost 2 bases, V lost 7 bases, and 9 bases had no gene match. CDR3 sequence (DNA): TGTGCCAGCGGTCTGACAGGGACCACCTACGAGCAGTACTTC. It specifies CASGLTGTTYEQYF. The whole variable domain, remainder taken from reference TRBV5-6 and TRBJ2-7, is DAGVTQSPTHLIKTRGQQVTLRCSPKSGHDTVSWYQQALGQGPQFIFQYYEEEERQRGNFPDRFSGHQFPNYSSELNVNALLLGDSALYLCASGLTGTTYEQYFGPGTRLTVT.